The rows below give T cell receptor beta chains drawn from one sample of a study of cytomegalovirus exposure and HLA in healthy donors. The table came from immunoSEQ multiplex PCR; TCRdb's copy has only in-frame clones and leaves some out. The profile shows 180,000 or so clones, 75% of them singletons. What was sequenced was PBMCs. The source of these receptors is a middle-aged woman in good health and CMV-seropositive. CDR3s include the opening cysteine and the closing phenylalanine or tryptophan. Each record gives: V gene, J gene, D gene, clone size, CDR3 protein, CDR3 DNA. D genes are given only for firm matches. Clone size is given for some rows only: seen once, a few or many times, or a class if the clone is expanded.

v_call: TRBV6-5; j_call: TRBJ2-7; d_call: TRBD1; clone_size: once; cdr3_aa: CASSYPGTAIHEQYF; cdr3_nt: TGTGCCAGCAGTTACCCCGGGACAGCGATTCACGAGCAGTACTTC
v_call: TRBV10-3; j_call: TRBJ1-4; d_call: NA; clone_size: NA; cdr3_aa: CAISEGVTGEKLFF; cdr3_nt: TGTGCCATCAGTGAAGGGGTGACGGGCGAAAAACTGTTTTTT
v_call: TRBV7-2; j_call: TRBJ2-3; d_call: NA; clone_size: NA; cdr3_aa: CASSFLGAGQDTQYF; cdr3_nt: TGTGCCAGCAGCTTTCTGGGGGCAGGGCAAGATACGCAGTATTTT
v_call: TRBV5-1; j_call: TRBJ2-1; d_call: TRBD2; clone_size: NA; cdr3_aa: CASSRGGSGRAGNEQFF; cdr3_nt: TGCGCCAGCAGCAGGGGGGGTAGCGGGAGGGCCGGGAATGAGCAGTTCTTC
v_call: TRBV19; j_call: TRBJ2-7; d_call: NA; clone_size: few; cdr3_aa: CASSPHGGTQEQYF; cdr3_nt: TGTGCCAGTAGTCCCCATGGCGGGACCCAAGAGCAGTACTTC
v_call: TRBV6-5; j_call: TRBJ1-2; d_call: TRBD1; clone_size: NA; cdr3_aa: CASSYDRGLQGYTF; cdr3_nt: TGTGCCAGCAGCTACGACAGGGGGCTTCAAGGCTACACCTTC
v_call: TRBV28; j_call: TRBJ2-5; d_call: NA; clone_size: NA; cdr3_aa: CASRGRTQYF; cdr3_nt: TGTGCCAGCAGGGGCCGGACCCAGTACTTC
v_call: TRBV6-1; j_call: TRBJ2-1; d_call: TRBD2; clone_size: NA; cdr3_aa: CASKIAGGTYNEQFF; cdr3_nt: TGTGCCAGCAAAATAGCGGGAGGAACCTACAATGAGCAGTTCTTC
v_call: TRBV29-1; j_call: TRBJ2-7; d_call: NA; clone_size: few; cdr3_aa: CSVVYDSGIGEQYF; cdr3_nt: TGCAGCGTTGTGTACGACAGTGGGATAGGCGAGCAGTACTTC
v_call: TRBV2; j_call: TRBJ1-3; d_call: TRBD1; clone_size: NA; cdr3_aa: CASSVSPGGGNTIYF; cdr3_nt: TGTGCCAGCAGTGTGAGCCCAGGGGGCGGAAACACCATATATTTT
v_call: TRBV6-5; j_call: TRBJ2-7; d_call: TRBD2; clone_size: medium-sized; cdr3_aa: CASTTAGGIYEQYF; cdr3_nt: TGTGCCAGCACCACAGCGGGAGGCATTTACGAGCAGTACTTC
v_call: TRBV7-2; j_call: TRBJ1-2; d_call: NA; clone_size: NA; cdr3_aa: CASSLRGIAADADGYTF; cdr3_nt: TGTGCCAGCAGCTTGAGAGGAATAGCAGCCGACGCGGATGGCTACACCTTC
v_call: TRBV7-2; j_call: TRBJ1-1; d_call: NA; clone_size: NA; cdr3_aa: CASSYYVNTEAFF; cdr3_nt: TGTGCCAGCAGCTACTACGTGAACACTGAAGCTTTCTTT
v_call: TRBV19; j_call: TRBJ1-4; d_call: TRBD1; clone_size: NA; cdr3_aa: CASSTGQGASNEKLFF; cdr3_nt: TGTGCCAGTAGTACGGGACAGGGGGCCTCTAATGAAAAACTGTTTTTT
v_call: TRBV7-9; j_call: TRBJ1-2; d_call: TRBD1; clone_size: once; cdr3_aa: CASSPTNRGSYGYTF; cdr3_nt: TGTGCCAGCAGCCCAACAAACAGGGGTAGCTATGGCTACACCTTC
v_call: TRBV5-4; j_call: TRBJ1-4; d_call: TRBD1; clone_size: NA; cdr3_aa: CASSAPDRGTNEKLFF; cdr3_nt: TGTGCCAGCAGCGCTCCGGACAGGGGGACTAATGAAAAACTGTTTTTT
v_call: TRBV7-3; j_call: TRBJ2-2; d_call: TRBD2; clone_size: NA; cdr3_aa: CASSPQGLAELATGELFF; cdr3_nt: TGTGCCAGCAGCCCCCAGGGACTAGCGGAGCTCGCCACCGGGGAGCTGTTTTTT
v_call: TRBV28; j_call: TRBJ2-1; d_call: TRBD2; clone_size: once; cdr3_aa: CASSIQTSKQFF; cdr3_nt: TGTGCCAGCAGTATTCAGACTAGCAAGCAGTTCTTC
v_call: TRBV4-1; j_call: TRBJ1-2; d_call: TRBD1; clone_size: few; cdr3_aa: CASSRSTGRDGYTF; cdr3_nt: TGCGCCAGCAGCCGATCGACAGGGCGGGATGGCTACACCTTC